This TCR beta chain is drawn from a study of blood T cell repertoires in COVID-19. Study in general: Some COVID-19 samples were acute and others convalescent; all came from the United States, Italy and Spain. PBMCs, B-cell-depleted T cells, or T cells were the source of the cDNA or gDNA that made up the material.

Original methodology: Reference gene primer amplification in the assay estimated nucleated cell counts. The data were produced by immunoSEQ multiplex PCR, yet TCRdb's version contains in-frame clones alone and is incomplete. V, J and clone size are those of that table, while D and trimming were read from the DNA. The repertoire includes around 340,000 clones, around 88% of them detected once, and 2.5% to 3.5% sits in the top ten. Trimming took 1 base from V and 6 from J, leaving 12 bases between them. CDR1 is MNHNS, CDR2 SASEGT, per germline. CDR3 length: 15 residues. The chain recombines TRBV6-1 with TRBJ2-2; D gene ambiguous. The sample consisted of peripheral blood. This receptor was obtained from a man aged 30 to 39 with active or convalescent COVID-19. The CDR3 sequence is CASSEVVRLAGELFF. The CDR3 DNA is TGTGCCAGCAGTGAAGTAGTCCGTCTGGCCGGGGAGCTGTTTTTT.